These T cell receptor beta chains were read from a single sample in a study of T cells in Graves' hyperthyroidism and ophthalmopathy. TCRdb redid the calling of the multiplex PCR reads with MiXCR, one entry per CDR3 protein. The data contain approximately 610,000 distinct CDR3 sequences, 16% of them singletons. The sample comprised blood. These receptors originate from a young woman with Graves' hyperthyroidism. Each CDR3 is given with its conserved first and last residue. Fields, in order: J gene, D gene, clone size, V gene, CDR3 DNA, CDR3 protein. The D gene is left open where the match is weak. The size field is filled for only some rows; it gives once, few, many or a size class.

>TRBJ1-2|-|-|TRBV19
TGTGCCAGTAGTATGAGGACGTCTGGCTACACCTTC
CASSMRTSGYTF
>TRBJ2-2|-|-|TRBV13
TGTGCCAGCAGCTTAAGAGGGGCTGGCGGGGAGCTGTTTTTT
CASSLRGAGGELFF
>TRBJ2-7|TRBD2|many|TRBV11-2
TGTGCCAGCAGCAGGTCAGCGGGAGAAGATGGGTACGAGCAGTACTTC
CASSRSAGEDGYEQYF
>TRBJ2-7|-|few|TRBV29-1
TGCAGCGTTGAAGATGGGAAAGGCGACGAGCAGTACTTC
CSVEDGKGDEQYF
>TRBJ2-3|TRBD2|many|TRBV18
TGTGCCAGCTCACCATCGGCGGGAGTAAGCACAGATACGCAGTATTTT
CASSPSAGVSTDTQYF
>TRBJ2-3|-|many|TRBV7-2
TGTGCCAGCAGCCGACCAGGATTCACAGATACGCAGTATTTT
CASSRPGFTDTQYF
>TRBJ2-3|-|many|TRBV20-1
TGCAGTGCCAACCCATCTCGGGGTTTGGCAGATACGCAGTATTTT
CSANPSRGLADTQYF
>TRBJ2-7|-|-|TRBV3-1
TGTGCCAGCAGCCGTCAGGGAATTGGTGACGAGCAGTACTTC
CASSRQGIGDEQYF
>TRBJ2-3|-|few|TRBV24-1
TGTGCCACCAGTGATTCGACAGGAGCCCTCACAGATACGCAGTATTTT
CATSDSTGALTDTQYF
>TRBJ2-3|TRBD2|-|TRBV4-3
TGCGCCAGCAGCCAAGGCCTACTATCAGCGGGGAACACAGATACGCAGTATTTT
CASSQGLLSAGNTDTQYF
>TRBJ2-3|-|-|TRBV14
TGTGCCAGCAGCCCGAATTTCAACACAGATACGCAGTATTTT
CASSPNFNTDTQYF
>TRBJ1-1|TRBD1|many|TRBV29-1
TGCAGCGCGATGACAGGGAGGTTCGCTGAAGCTTTCTTT
CSAMTGRFAEAFF
>TRBJ2-3|-|many|TRBV7-2
TGTGCCAGCAGCTTAGCTGGGGGGGCTGTGACAGATACGCAGTATTTT
CASSLAGGAVTDTQYF
>TRBJ2-1|TRBD2|many|TRBV28
TGTGCCAGCAGTCCCCTAGCGGGAGGGCTAGATGAGCAGTTCTTC
CASSPLAGGLDEQFF